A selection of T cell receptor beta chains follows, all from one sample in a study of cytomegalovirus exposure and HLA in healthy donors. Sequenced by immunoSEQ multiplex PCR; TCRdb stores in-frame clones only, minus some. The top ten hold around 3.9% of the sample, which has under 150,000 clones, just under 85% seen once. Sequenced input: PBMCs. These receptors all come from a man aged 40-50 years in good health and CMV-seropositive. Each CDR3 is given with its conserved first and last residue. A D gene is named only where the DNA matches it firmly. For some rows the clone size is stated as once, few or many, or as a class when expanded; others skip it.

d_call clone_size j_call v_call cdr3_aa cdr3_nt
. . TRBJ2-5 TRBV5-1 CASSPEKPETQYF TGCGCCAGCAGCCCCGAGAAGCCAGAGACCCAGTACTTC
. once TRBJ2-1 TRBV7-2 CASSSHYQGNNEQFF TGTGCCAGCAGCTCACATTACCAGGGGAACAATGAGCAGTTCTTC
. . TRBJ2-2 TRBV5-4 CASSFPGGGTGELFF TGTGCCAGCAGCTTTCCGGGGGGCGGCACCGGGGAGCTGTTTTTT
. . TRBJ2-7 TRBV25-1 CASSHWGRDEQYF TGTGCCAGCTCGCACTGGGGCAGGGACGAGCAGTACTTC
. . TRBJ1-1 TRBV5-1 CASSLTDGGWAEAFF TGCGCCAGCAGCCTTACGGACGGGGGATGGGCTGAAGCTTTCTTT
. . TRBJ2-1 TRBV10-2 CASTPRQGAHNEQFF TGCGCCAGCACCCCCCGCCAGGGTGCACACAATGAGCAGTTCTTC
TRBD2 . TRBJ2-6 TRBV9 CASSVSSGRPGANVLTF TGTGCCAGCAGCGTATCTAGCGGGAGGCCTGGGGCCAACGTCCTGACTTTC
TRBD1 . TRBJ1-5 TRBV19 CASSPGTVGNQPQHF TGTGCCAGTAGTCCTGGGACAGTGGGAAATCAGCCCCAGCATTTT
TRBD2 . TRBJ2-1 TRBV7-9 CASSSRTVTSGRGDEQFF TGTGCCAGCAGCTCACGCACCGTGACTAGCGGGAGGGGGGATGAGCAGTTCTTC
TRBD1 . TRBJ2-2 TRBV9 CASRTGQNTGELFF TGTGCCAGCAGGACAGGGCAGAACACCGGGGAGCTGTTTTTT
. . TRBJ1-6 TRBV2 CASSGHNSPLHF TGTGCCAGCAGTGGGCATAATTCACCCCTCCACTTT
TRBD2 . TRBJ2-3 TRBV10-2 CASSGTSGYHTDTQYF TGCGCCAGCAGTGGGACTAGCGGGTATCACACAGATACGCAGTATTTT
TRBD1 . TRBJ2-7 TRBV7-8 CASSLWGQGSSEQYF TGTGCCAGCAGCTTATGGGGACAGGGATCATCCGAGCAGTACTTC
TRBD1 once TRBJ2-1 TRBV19 CASRSTGEQFF TGTGCCAGTAGATCGACAGGGGAGCAGTTCTTC
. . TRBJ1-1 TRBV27 CASHRARGTEAFF TGTGCCAGCCACAGGGCTCGGGGCACTGAAGCTTTCTTT
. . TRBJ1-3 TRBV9 CASSGLDVAGNTIYF TGTGCCAGCAGCGGCCTAGATGTGGCTGGAAACACCATATATTTT
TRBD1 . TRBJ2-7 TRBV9 CASSTGTGGSYEQYF TGTGCCAGCAGCACGGGGACAGGGGGCTCCTACGAGCAGTACTTC
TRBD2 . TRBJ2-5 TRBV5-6 CASSYGTNVETQYF TGTGCCAGCAGCTACGGGACTAATGTAGAGACCCAGTACTTC
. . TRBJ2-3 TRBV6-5 CASSYSYDGGDTQYF TGTGCCAGCAGTTACTCTTACGACGGGGGAGATACGCAGTATTTT
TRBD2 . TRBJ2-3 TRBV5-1 CASSLASGGADTQYF TGCGCCAGCAGCTTGGCCAGCGGGGGGGCAGATACGCAGTATTTT
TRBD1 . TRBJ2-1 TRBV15 CATKGQEYNEQFF TGTGCCACCAAGGGACAGGAGTACAATGAGCAGTTCTTC
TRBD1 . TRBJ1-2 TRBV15 CATSRVERQGYGYTF TGTGCCACCAGCAGAGTGGAAAGACAGGGCTATGGCTACACCTTC
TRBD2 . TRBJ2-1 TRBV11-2 CASSLGLAGSEQFF TGTGCCAGCAGCTTAGGGCTAGCGGGATCTGAGCAGTTCTTC
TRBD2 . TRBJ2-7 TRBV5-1 CASRPSGGSYEQYF TGCGCCAGCAGGCCGAGCGGGGGATCCTACGAGCAGTACTTC
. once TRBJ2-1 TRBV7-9 CSSSSISGHSRSEQFF TGTTCCAGCAGCTCGATTTCGGGTCACTCTAGGAGTGAGCAGTTCTTC
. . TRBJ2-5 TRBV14 CASSFTGYETQYF TGTGCCAGCAGTTTTACAGGGTACGAGACCCAGTACTTC
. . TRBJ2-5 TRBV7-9 CASSLGTAAETQYF TGTGCCAGCAGCTTAGGGACAGCTGCGGAGACCCAGTACTTC
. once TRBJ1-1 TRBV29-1 CSVDEQGGTEAFF TGCAGCGTTGATGAACAGGGTGGTACTGAAGCTTTCTTT
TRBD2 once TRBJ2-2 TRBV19 CASNPHTSANTGELFF TGTGCCAGTAATCCACACACTAGCGCCAACACCGGGGAGCTGTTTTTT
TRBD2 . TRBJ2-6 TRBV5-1 CASSPREGSGANVLTF TGCGCCAGCAGCCCTAGGGAGGGCTCAGGGGCCAACGTCCTGACTTTC
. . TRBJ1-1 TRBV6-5 CASSSGTLGMNTEAFF TGTGCCAGCAGTTCGGGGACACTAGGGATGAACACTGAAGCTTTCTTT
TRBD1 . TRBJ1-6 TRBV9 CASSVDPGQGSSPLHF TGTGCCAGCAGCGTAGATCCGGGACAGGGGTCCTCACCCCTCCACTTT
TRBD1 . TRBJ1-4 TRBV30 CAWSQGTGDEKLFF TGTGCCTGGAGTCAAGGGACAGGGGACGAAAAACTGTTTTTT
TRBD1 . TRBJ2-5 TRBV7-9 CASSFEGARETQYF TGTGCCAGCAGCTTTGAGGGGGCTCGGGAGACCCAGTACTTC
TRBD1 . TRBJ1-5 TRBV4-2 CASSQGGTGGNYQPQHF TGTGCCAGCAGCCAAGGTGGGACAGGGGGCAACTATCAGCCCCAGCATTTT